This T cell receptor (beta chain) was sequenced during a study of neurological immune-mediated disorders. This clonotype was seen ten or more times. At one end, the junction sequence differs from germline, possibly due to a read error. A single record per CDR3 protein comes from TCRdb applying MiXCR to the 5' RACE reads. The profile shows 45,000 to 55,000 distinct CDR3 sequences, over 3% of them singletons. Sequences were obtained from PBMCs. The TCR originated in a middle-aged man with multiple sclerosis.

The CDR3 DNA sequence: TGTGCCAGCAGCTACCGCGGGACAATGGGCTTT. Translation gives CASSYRGTMGF. The rearrangement links TRBV7-2 to TRBJ1-6; D is perhaps TRBD1 (6 bases). This CDR3 spans 11 amino acids. CDR1 and CDR2 from the germline V gene are SGHTA and FQGNSA. Drawing the rest from reference TRBV7-2 and TRBJ1-6, the complete variable domain is GAGVSQSPSNKVTEKGKDVELRCDPISGHTALYWYRQSLGQGLEFLIYFQGNSAPDKSGLPSDRFSAERTGGSVSTLTIQRTQQEDSAVYLCASSYRGTMGFGNGTRLTVT.